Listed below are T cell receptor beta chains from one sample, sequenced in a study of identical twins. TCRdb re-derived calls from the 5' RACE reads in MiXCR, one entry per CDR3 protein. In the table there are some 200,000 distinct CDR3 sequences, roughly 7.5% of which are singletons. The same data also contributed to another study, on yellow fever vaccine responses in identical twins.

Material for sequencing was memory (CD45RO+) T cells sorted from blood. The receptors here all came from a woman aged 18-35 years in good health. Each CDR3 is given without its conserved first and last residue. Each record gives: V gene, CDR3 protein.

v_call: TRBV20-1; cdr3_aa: SALGLANEQF
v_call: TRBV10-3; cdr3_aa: AISEGLARDTQY
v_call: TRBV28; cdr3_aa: ASRGEALNYGYT
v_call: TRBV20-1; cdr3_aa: SAQGEGVTDTQY
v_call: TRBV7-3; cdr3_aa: ASSLVPSDTQY
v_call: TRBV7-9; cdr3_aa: ASSSGQGAEKLF
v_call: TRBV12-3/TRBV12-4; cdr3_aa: ASKRGQTSYEQY
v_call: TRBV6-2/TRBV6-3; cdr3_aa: ASSYSRGYEQY
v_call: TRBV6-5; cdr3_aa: ASSYGATKNSPLH
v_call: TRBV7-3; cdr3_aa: ASSLRPGRVGTGELF
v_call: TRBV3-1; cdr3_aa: ASSGERRTDTQY
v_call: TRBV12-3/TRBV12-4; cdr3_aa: ASSFFLWELAGIANTGELF
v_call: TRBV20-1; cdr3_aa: SAEVFPNEKLF
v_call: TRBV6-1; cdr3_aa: ASSELRGLNEQF
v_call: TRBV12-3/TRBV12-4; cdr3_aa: ASSLGPFNEQF
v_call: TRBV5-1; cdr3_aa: ASSSGLAGGPGQY
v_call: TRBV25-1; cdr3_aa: ASSNSGGATLDEQF